This TCR beta chain was recorded in a study of blood T cell repertoires in COVID-19. About the research overall: Donors in the United States, Italy and Spain gave samples during acute or convalescent COVID-19. PBMCs, B-cell-depleted T cells, or T cells were the source of the cDNA or gDNA that made up the material.

Source study methods: Reference gene primer amplification yielded estimated nucleated cell counts. Using immunoSEQ multiplex PCR, the repertoire was profiled, and TCRdb retains in-frame clones only, with some absent. V, J and clone size derive from that table, while D and trimming were established from the DNA sequence. The data hold tens of thousands of clones, with about 90% observed a single time. The material sequenced was peripheral blood. The TCR comes from a human donor in a cohort sampled during active COVID-19.

CDR3 loop: CASSITKNTGELFF. DNA of the CDR3: TGTGCCAGTAGTATAACAAAGAACACCGGGGAGCTGTTTTTT. The V and J genes are TRBV19 and TRBJ2-2; D is ambiguous. Germline CDR1 and CDR2: LNHDA and SQIVND (reference sequence). This CDR3 spans 14 amino acids. The V end was cut by 2 bases, the J end by 1 base, with 5 bases between.